Listed here are 6 T cell receptor beta chains from one sample, sequenced in a study of shared clonotypes between healthy human individuals. TCRdb's table, derived via immunoSEQ multiplex PCR, lists solely in-frame clones and lacks some. The table includes around 700,000 clones, less than 80% detected once. Sequencing was carried out using memory CD4+ T cells sorted from blood. Sample subset: CD45RA-negative fraction. These receptors were obtained from a woman in her twenties or thirties in good health.

This clone was seen only a few times. This chain joins TRBV5-1 and TRBJ2-1; D may be TRBD2 (5 bases). Germline values: CDR1 SGHRS, CDR2 YFSETQ. The CDR3 has 13 amino acids. The V and J ends lost 2 bases and 4 bases respectively, with 7 bases between them. The CDR3 region is CASSFPGYNEQFF. In DNA, the CDR3 is TGCGCCAGCAGCTTTCCGGGATACAATGAGCAGTTCTTC.

Here the CDR3 reads CSVGQGLNTGELFF. Written as DNA, the CDR3 is TGCAGCGTTGGACAGGGGTTAAACACCGGGGAGCTGTTTTTT. This chain uses TRBV29-1 with TRBJ2-2; the match to TRBD1 covers 8 bases. Germline CDR1 reads SQVTM; CDR2 reads ANQGSEA. The CDR3 is made up of 14 amino acids. Germline trimming cut 4 bases from V and 2 bases from J; bases unmatched to any gene: 3.

The rearrangement links TRBV7-8 to TRBJ2-7; 9 bases are shared with TRBD1. V shed 3 bases and J 3 bases; nucleotides not matched to a gene: 0. The germline V gene encodes CDR1 SGHVS and CDR2 FQNEAQ. The CDR3 consists of 13 residues. Written as DNA, the CDR3 is TGTGCCAGCAGCTTGGACAGGGGCTACGAGCAGTACTTC. Translation gives CASSLDRGYEQYF.

This clone was recorded at least ten times. CDR3 region: CAWSNALAGVGNEQFF. CDR3 in DNA: TGTGCCTGGAGTAACGCCCTAGCGGGAGTAGGCAATGAGCAGTTCTTC. The chain uses TRBV30 and TRBJ2-1, with 10 nucleotides matching TRBD2. The germline V gene has CDR1 GTSNPN and CDR2 SVGIG (reference sequence). CDR3 length: 16 amino acids. V shed 2 bases, J shed 6 bases, and the junction held 10 bases outside the gene matches. Supplemented by reference TRBV30 and TRBJ2-1, the full variable domain reads SQTIHQWPATLVQPVGSPLSLECTVEGTSNPNLYWYRQAAGRGLQLLFYSVGIGQISSEVPQNLSASRPQDRQFILSSKKLLLSDSGFYLCAWSNALAGVGNEQFFGPGTRLTVL.

This clone has a handful of counts. Additional DNA sequences in this sample encode the identical CDR3. The CDR3 nucleotides are TGTGCCAGCAGCCCTGACAGGACCGGGGAGCTGTTTTTT. This encodes CASSPDRTGELFF. The chain is built from TRBV6-6 and TRBJ2-2; D might be TRBD1 (6 bases). The V gene's germline CDR1 is MNHNY and CDR2 SVGAGI (reference sequence). The CDR3 loop spans 13 amino acids. V was trimmed by 6 bases and J by 5 bases, leaving 10 bases between them.

This clone was recorded at least ten times. The chain joins TRBV5-1 to TRBJ2-5, with 8 bases that match TRBD2. There are 14 residues in the CDR3. With V trimmed by 0 bases and J by 7 bases, 5 bases remained unmatched. CDR1 is SGHRS and CDR2 is YFSETQ in the germline V gene. CDR3 DNA: TGCGCCAGCAGCTTGGGGACTAGCATTGGGACCCAGTACTTC. Amino acids: CASSLGTSIGTQYF.